This T cell receptor (beta chain) is drawn from a study of beta chain features in type 1 diabetes. Expressed TCRB transcripts were sequenced after all isolated RNA was converted to cDNA. TCRdb keeps only in-frame clones here, not all; method: immunoSEQ multiplex PCR. This sample yields 500,000 to 650,000 clones, of which around an eighth are seen a single time; over 0.1% belongs to the top ten. This clone turned up a few times. Antigen: not known. Study-wide results and limits: Using cDNA template may skew counts toward highly expressing activated cells. A moderate, significant TCRB CDR3 shortening appeared in type 1 diabetes across four CD4+ subsets.

The sample taken for sequencing was naive CD4+ T cells from blood. The sequence derives from a man younger than 45 with type 1 diabetes.

The CDR3 protein is CASSLGGNSYNEQFF. DNA of the CDR3: TGTGCCAGCAGCTTAGGGGGGAACTCCTACAATGAGCAGTTCTTC. The rearrangement joins TRBV7-2 to TRBJ2-1; either TRBD1 or TRBD2 may supply D (5 bases each). V shed 1 base and J shed 0 bases, with 7 bases lying between them. CDR1 and CDR2 (germline): SGHTA, FQGNSA. The CDR3 loop spans 15 amino acids.